A single sample gave rise to the 18 T cell receptor beta chains below, sequenced in a study of cytomegalovirus exposure and HLA in healthy donors. Primers for the PCR totalled 60 Vbeta and 13 Jbeta. TCRdb's table, derived via immunoSEQ multiplex PCR, lists solely in-frame clones and lacks some. The table includes some 190,000 clones, roughly 80% detected once. The sequenced sample was PBMCs. These receptor sequences come from a male donor in good health and CMV-seronegative.

This chain connects TRBV19 to TRBJ2-5; D not certain. This CDR3 region has 17 residues. In germline, CDR1 is LNHDA, CDR2 SQIVND (reference sequence). V was clipped by 5 bases and J by 5 bases, with 24 bases between them. The CDR3 DNA sequence: TGTGCCAGTAGTGCCCGCCCTTTGGCGCGGCCCGGGGAGACCCAGTACTTC. This translates into CASSARPLARPGETQYF. The full variable domain, rest sourced from reference TRBV19 and TRBJ2-5, is DGGITQSPKYLFRKEGQNVTLSCEQNLNHDAMYWYRQDPGQGLRLIYYSQIVNDFQKGDIAEGYSVSREKKESFPLTVTSAQKNPTAFYLCASSARPLARPGETQYFGPGTRLLVL.

This chain connects TRBV19 to TRBJ1-3; D is ambiguous. The CDR3 is 18 residues long. Trimming pared 4 bases from V and 0 bases from J, leaving 19 bases between. Germline CDR1 LNHDA, CDR2 SQIVND (reference sequence). In nucleotides, the CDR3 is TGTGCCAGTAGTACGGCGTCCTTACAGATTTACTCTGGAAACACCATATATTTT. It specifies CASSTASLQIYSGNTIYF. Supplemented by reference TRBV19 and TRBJ1-3, the full variable domain reads DGGITQSPKYLFRKEGQNVTLSCEQNLNHDAMYWYRQDPGQGLRLIYYSQIVNDFQKGDIAEGYSVSREKKESFPLTVTSAQKNPTAFYLCASSTASLQIYSGNTIYFGEGSWLTVV.

The J gene is TRBJ2-7, the V gene TRBV28, with 7 nucleotides matching TRBD1. Germline V gene sequence: CDR1 MDHEN, CDR2 SYDVKM. This CDR3 is 16 amino acids long. V lost 3 bases and J lost 0; bases outside the gene matches: 8. The CDR3 loop reads CASSFLPAGGSYEQYF. The CDR3, as DNA: TGTGCCAGCAGTTTTTTACCCGCAGGGGGCTCCTACGAGCAGTACTTC.

The chain employs TRBV9 and TRBJ1-1, with TRBD1 identical over 10 bases. V was pared by 4 bases and J by 4 bases, with 10 bases of the junction left unmatched. The CDR3 runs 16 residues. Germline assignment: CDR1 SGDLS and CDR2 YYNGEE. Here the CDR3 reads CASSTYLGQGGTEAFF. The CDR3 coding sequence is TGTGCCAGCAGCACATACCTAGGACAGGGGGGCACTGAAGCTTTCTTT.

This clone came up a few times. The V call is TRBV11-2, the J call TRBJ2-2, with TRBD2 matching 13 bases. The CDR3 extends over 17 amino acids. With V trimmed by 3 bases and J by 6 bases, 7 bases remained unmatched. CDR1 SGHAT and CDR2 FQNNGV come from the germline V gene. The CDR3 protein is CASSFGLAGVGAGELFF. CDR3 sequence (DNA): TGTGCCAGCAGCTTCGGACTAGCGGGGGTTGGGGCCGGGGAGCTGTTTTTT.

The rearrangement joins TRBV25-1 to TRBJ2-1; 9 bases are shared with TRBD1. After removal of 10 bases from V and 7 bases from J, the junction contained 14 bases not matched to a gene. CDR3 length equals 15 residues. Per the germline V gene, CDR1 is MGHDK and CDR2 is SYGVNS. The CDR3 sequence is CATSLTGTGRNEQFF. The CDR3 DNA sequence: TGTGCCACCTCTCTGACTGGGACAGGGAGGAATGAGCAGTTCTTC.

The gene calls are TRBV28 and TRBJ1-5; maybe TRBD1 (5 bases). The CDR3 length is 13 residues. The germline V gene has CDR1 MDHEN and CDR2 SYDVKM. V was cut by 4 bases and J by 4 bases, with 8 bases left in between. The DNA of the CDR3 is TGTGCCAGCAGTTCCCAGGGAAATCAGCCCCAGCATTTT. Translating it yields CASSSQGNQPQHF.

This sequence joins TRBV18 and TRBJ2-5; possible D gene TRBD2, 6 bases. The CDR3 sequence is 15 residues long. V lost 4 bases to trimming and J lost 4 bases, with 16 bases between them. Germline CDR1 KGHSH, CDR2 LQKENI. The chain's CDR3 is CASSLAGAGGETQYF. The CDR3 DNA follows: TGTGCCAGCTCACTCGCCGGGGCCGGGGGAGAGACCCAGTACTTC.

The chain uses TRBV5-1 and TRBJ2-1; D is possibly TRBD1 (6 bases). CDR1 and CDR2 (germline): SGHRS, YFSETQ. Trimming removed 0 bases at V and 6 bases at J, with 10 bases between. The CDR3 length is 14 residues. As DNA, the CDR3 is TGCGCCAGCAGCTTGGCCGCAGGGGTCAATGAGCAGTTCTTC. Amino acid sequence: CASSLAAGVNEQFF.

The V and J genes are TRBV5-5 and TRBJ1-5; 7 bases align to TRBD1. The germline V gene has CDR1 SGHKS and CDR2 YYEKEE (reference sequence). Trimming at V came to 1 base and at J to 7 bases, leaving 11 bases not matched to a gene. The length of the CDR3 is 16 residues. The CDR3 loop is CASSLSPRQGHQPQHF. CDR3 nucleotide sequence: TGTGCCAGCAGCTTGTCTCCGAGACAGGGCCACCAGCCCCAGCATTTT.

The chain couples TRBV6-5 to TRBJ2-5, with D perhaps TRBD2 (6 bases). The V end was cut by 0 bases, the J end by 2 bases, with 13 bases between. The germline V gene has CDR1 MNHEY and CDR2 SVGAGI. This CDR3 is built from 16 residues. The CDR3 DNA sequence: TGTGCCAGCAGTTACTCCGGGGGTGGGCTTCAAGAGACCCAGTACTTC. The encoded protein is CASSYSGGGLQETQYF.

The rearrangement links TRBV5-4 to TRBJ1-2; maybe TRBD1 (5 bases). V was shortened by 2 bases and J by 2 bases, with 13 bases between the two germline ends. The CDR3 has 15 residues. Germline CDR1 is SGHNT and CDR2 is YYREEE (reference sequence). CDR3 in DNA: TGTGCCAGCAGCTTAGTCGCGGGACGGAACTATGGCTACACCTTC. It translates to CASSLVAGRNYGYTF.

The chain joins TRBV6-5 to TRBJ1-2, with TRBD1 as a possible D gene (6 bases). V was trimmed by 6 bases and J by 4 bases, leaving 12 bases between them. CDR1 is MNHEY and CDR2 is SVGAGI in the germline V gene. This CDR3 spans 13 amino acids. DNA for the CDR3: TGTGCCAGCAGCCCTGGACAGATCTATGGCTACACCTTC. This sequence encodes CASSPGQIYGYTF.

The J gene is TRBJ1-1, the V gene TRBV27; a possible D gene is TRBD1 (5 bases). The CDR3 length is 13 residues. Germline V CDR1 and CDR2: MNHEY, SMNVEV (reference sequence). Trimming took off 6 bases at V and 0 bases at J, with 8 bases between the two ends. The CDR3 sequence: CASSLQVNTEAFF. CDR3 DNA sequence: TGTGCCAGCAGCTTACAGGTGAACACTGAAGCTTTCTTT.

This sequence joins TRBV27 and TRBJ2-7; 10 bases align to TRBD1. Germline loops: CDR1 MNHEY, CDR2 SMNVEV (reference sequence). Trimming at V came to 4 bases and at J to 6 bases, leaving 3 bases not matched to a gene. This CDR3 contains 13 residues. CDR3 in amino acids: CASSWDRGTEQYF. CDR3 nucleotide sequence: TGTGCCAGCAGTTGGGACAGGGGAACCGAGCAGTACTTC.

The chain links TRBV5-1 to TRBJ1-5; 10 bases align to TRBD1. The CDR3 covers 16 residues. Germline V gene sequence: CDR1 SGHRS, CDR2 YFSETQ. V lost 4 bases to trimming and J lost 3 bases; unmatched junction nucleotides: 7. CDR3 DNA sequence: TGCGCCAGCAGCCCGACGACAGGGGGCATCAATCAGCCCCAGCATTTT. Amino acid sequence: CASSPTTGGINQPQHF.

This clone was picked up a small number of times. The chain combines TRBV5-5 with TRBJ2-7; possible D gene TRBD1, 6 bases. Trimming cost V 2 bases and J 13 bases, with 10 bases left between them. This CDR3 is 10 amino acids long. Germline V gene lookup returns CDR1 SGHKS and CDR2 YYEKEE (reference sequence). The CDR3 DNA sequence: TGTGCCAGCAGCTTTGGACAGCTCTACTTC. Translated: CASSFGQLYF. Full variable domain (outside the CDR3, taken from reference TRBV5-5 and TRBJ2-7): DAGVTQSPTHLIKTRGQQVTLRCSPISGHKSVSWYQQVLGQGPQFIFQYYEKEERGRGNFPDRFSARQFPNYSSELNVNALLLGDSALYLCASSFGQLYFGPGTRLTVT.

The chain uses TRBV4-1 and TRBJ2-3, with D unclear. Trimming shortened V by 0 bases and J by 6 bases, and 7 bases separated the two germline ends. The CDR3 runs to 13 residues. Per the germline V gene, CDR1 is MGHRA and CDR2 is YSYEKL. The CDR3: CASSQDLGDTQYF. The CDR3 DNA is TGCGCCAGCAGCCAAGATCTCGGGGATACGCAGTATTTT.